The 3 T cell receptor beta chains below were found in one sample sequenced in a study of regulatory T cells in long-lasting Graves disease. The time point was: newly diagnosed GD, antithyroid drugs for less than 3 months. Extracted PBMC RNA gave rise to the TCR library. The TCR beta library used iRepertoire HTBI primers with Arm-PCR amplification of CDR3. TCRdb reanalysed the multiplex PCR reads using MiXCR and keeps one entry per CDR3 protein. The table has more than 300,000 distinct CDR3 sequences, about a sixth seen once. These data also formed part of another study, on T cells in Graves' hyperthyroidism and ophthalmopathy.

Material: peripheral blood mononuclear cells (PBMCs), obtained at new diagnosis, from a patient treated with antithyroid drugs. The receptors derive from a woman between 18 and 29 years old with Graves disease.

Concerning this clonotype: This probably arose from a read error, given a far larger clone one base away. The chain is built from TRBV12-3 or TRBV12-4 and TRBJ2-3; 8 bases map to TRBD1. The tail of the sequence fits TRBJ2-1 better, so the J call may be wrong. CDR3 length: 15 residues. CDR3 region: CASSSQDRASVGQFF. CDR3 nucleotide sequence: TGTGCCAGCAGTTCCCAGGACAGGGCCAGCGTGGGGCAGTTCTTC.

This clonotype has just a few counts. The J gene is TRBJ2-1, the V gene TRBV27, with D possibly being TRBD2 (6 bases). Germline V gene sequence: CDR1 MNHEY, CDR2 SMNVEV (reference sequence). The V end lost 2 bases, the J end lost 4 bases, and 12 bases lay between the germline ends. This CDR3 region has 15 residues. The chain's CDR3 is CASSLVGGPYNEQFF. The CDR3 bases are TGTGCCAGCAGTTTAGTCGGGGGACCTTACAATGAGCAGTTCTTC.

V gene TRBV5-1 combines with J gene TRBJ2-5; D gene uncertain. The CDR3 has 13 residues. Trimming removed 6 bases from V and 5 bases from J, with 14 bases in between. The germline V gene has CDR1 SGHRS and CDR2 YFSETQ. The CDR3 bases are TGCGCCAGCACCGGCAGCCTCGGGGAGACCCAGTACTTC. Protein sequence: CASTGSLGETQYF.